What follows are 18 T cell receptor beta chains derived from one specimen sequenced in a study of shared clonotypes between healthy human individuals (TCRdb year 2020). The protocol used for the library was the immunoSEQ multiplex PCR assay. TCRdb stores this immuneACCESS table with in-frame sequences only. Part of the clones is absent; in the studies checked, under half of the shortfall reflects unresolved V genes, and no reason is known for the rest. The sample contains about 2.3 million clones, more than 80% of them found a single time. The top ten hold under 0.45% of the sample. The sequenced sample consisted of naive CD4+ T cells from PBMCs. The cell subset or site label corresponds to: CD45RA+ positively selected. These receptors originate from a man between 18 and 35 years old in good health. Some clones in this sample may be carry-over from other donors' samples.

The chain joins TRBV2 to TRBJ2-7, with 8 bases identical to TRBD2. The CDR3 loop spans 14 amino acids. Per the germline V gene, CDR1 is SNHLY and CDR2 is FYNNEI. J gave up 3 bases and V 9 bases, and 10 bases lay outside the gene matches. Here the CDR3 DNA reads TGTGCCAGAAAGGCCCTGCGGGAGGACTACGAGCAGTACTTC. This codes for CARKALREDYEQYF.

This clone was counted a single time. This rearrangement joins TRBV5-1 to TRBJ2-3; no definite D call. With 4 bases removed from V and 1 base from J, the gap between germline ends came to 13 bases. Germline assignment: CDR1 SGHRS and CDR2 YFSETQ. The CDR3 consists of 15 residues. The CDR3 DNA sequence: TGCGCCAGCAGCCCAGGACCAGAAGGCACAGATACGCAGTATTTT. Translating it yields CASSPGPEGTDTQYF. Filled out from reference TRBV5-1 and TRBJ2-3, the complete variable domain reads KAGVTQTPRYLIKTRGQQVTLSCSPISGHRSVSWYQQTPGQGLQFLFEYFSETQRNKGNFPGRFSGRQFSNSRSEMNVSTLELGDSALYLCASSPGPEGTDTQYFGPGTRLTVL.

The CDR3 DNA is TGTGCCAGCACCCCCGGGGGGGTTGGACAGCCCCAGCATTTT. The encoded protein is CASTPGGVGQPQHF. The V and J genes are TRBV7-9 and TRBJ1-5; tentative D call: TRBD1 (5 bases). Trimming took off 7 bases at V and 7 bases at J, with 17 bases between the two ends. The germline CDR1 and CDR2 sequences are SEHNR and FQNEAQ (reference sequence). This CDR3 spans 14 amino acids. The full variable domain, rest sourced from reference TRBV7-9 and TRBJ1-5, is DTGVSQNPRHKITKRGQNVTFRCDPISEHNRLYWYRQTLGQGPEFLTYFQNEAQLEKSRLLSDRFSAERPKGSFSTLEIQRTEQGDSAMYLCASTPGGVGQPQHFGDGTRLSIL.

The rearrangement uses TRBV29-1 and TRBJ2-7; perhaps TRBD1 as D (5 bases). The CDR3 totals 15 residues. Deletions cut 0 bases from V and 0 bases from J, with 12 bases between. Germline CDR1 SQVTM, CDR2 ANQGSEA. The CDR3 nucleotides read TGCAGCGTTGAAGAGACAGTTGACGGCTCCTACGAGCAGTACTTC. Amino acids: CSVEETVDGSYEQYF.

The CDR3 DNA reads TGCAGCGTTGATCACGGGGGATTGAACACTGAAGCTTTCTTT. It is translated as CSVDHGGLNTEAFF. The chain has TRBV29-1 and TRBJ1-1; tentatively, D is TRBD1 (5 bases). The V end lost 3 bases, the J end lost 0 bases, and 11 bases lay between the germline ends. CDR3 length equals 14 residues. CDR1 and CDR2 (germline): SQVTM, ANQGSEA.

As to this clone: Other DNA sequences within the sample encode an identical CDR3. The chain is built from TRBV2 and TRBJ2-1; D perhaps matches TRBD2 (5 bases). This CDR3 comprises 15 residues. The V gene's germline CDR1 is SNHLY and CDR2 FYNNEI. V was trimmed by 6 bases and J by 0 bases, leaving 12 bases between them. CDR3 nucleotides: TGTGCCAGCAGCGAGAGGGAGAGCTCCTACAATGAGCAGTTCTTC. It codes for CASSERESSYNEQFF.

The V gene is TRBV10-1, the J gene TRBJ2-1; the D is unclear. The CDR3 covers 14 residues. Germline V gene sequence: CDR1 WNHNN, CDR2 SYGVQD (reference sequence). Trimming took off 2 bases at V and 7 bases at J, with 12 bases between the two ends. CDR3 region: CASSEGPVGNEQFF. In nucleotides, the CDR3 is TGCGCCAGCAGTGAGGGCCCCGTGGGGAATGAGCAGTTCTTC.

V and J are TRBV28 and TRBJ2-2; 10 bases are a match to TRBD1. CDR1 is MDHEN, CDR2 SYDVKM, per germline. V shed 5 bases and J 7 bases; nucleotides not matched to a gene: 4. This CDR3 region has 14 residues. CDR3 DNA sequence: TGTGCCAGCAGTGACAGGGGGCTTGGCGGGGAGCTGTTTTTT. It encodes CASSDRGLGGELFF.

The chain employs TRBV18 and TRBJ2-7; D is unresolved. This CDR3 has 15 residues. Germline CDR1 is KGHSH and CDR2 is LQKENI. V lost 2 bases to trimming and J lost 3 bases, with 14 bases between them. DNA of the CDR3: TGTGCCAGCTCACCAAGTGTGGGTCCGGTCTACGAGCAGTACTTC. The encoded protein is CASSPSVGPVYEQYF.

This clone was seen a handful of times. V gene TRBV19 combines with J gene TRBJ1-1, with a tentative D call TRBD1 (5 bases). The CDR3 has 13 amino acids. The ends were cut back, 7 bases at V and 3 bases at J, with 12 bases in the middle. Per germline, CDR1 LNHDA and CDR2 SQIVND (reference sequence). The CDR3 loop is CASTEGMDTEAFF. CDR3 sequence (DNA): TGTGCCAGTACCGAGGGGATGGACACTGAAGCTTTCTTT.

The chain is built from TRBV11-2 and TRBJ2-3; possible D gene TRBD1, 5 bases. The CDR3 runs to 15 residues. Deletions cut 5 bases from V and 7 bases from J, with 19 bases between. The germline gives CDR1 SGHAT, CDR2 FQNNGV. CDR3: CASSQQRTLPHTQYF. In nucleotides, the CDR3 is TGTGCCAGCAGCCAGCAACGGACATTGCCTCATACGCAGTATTTT.

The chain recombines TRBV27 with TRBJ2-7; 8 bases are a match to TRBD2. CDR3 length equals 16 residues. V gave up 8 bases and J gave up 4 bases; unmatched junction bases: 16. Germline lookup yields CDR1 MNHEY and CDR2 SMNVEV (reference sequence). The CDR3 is CASRQGAGLAEYEQYF. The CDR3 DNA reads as TGTGCCAGCCGTCAAGGGGCCGGACTAGCCGAATACGAGCAGTACTTC.

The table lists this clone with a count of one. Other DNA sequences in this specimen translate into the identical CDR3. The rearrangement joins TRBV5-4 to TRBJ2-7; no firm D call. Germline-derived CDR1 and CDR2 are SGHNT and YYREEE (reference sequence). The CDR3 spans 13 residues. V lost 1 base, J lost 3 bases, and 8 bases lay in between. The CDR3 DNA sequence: TGTGCCAGCAGCTTGTCTCCGTTCTACGAGCAGTACTTC. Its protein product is CASSLSPFYEQYF.

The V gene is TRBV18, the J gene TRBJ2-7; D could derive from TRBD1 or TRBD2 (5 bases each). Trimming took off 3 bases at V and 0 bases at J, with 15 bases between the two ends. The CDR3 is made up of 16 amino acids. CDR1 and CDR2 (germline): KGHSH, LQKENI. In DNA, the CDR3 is TGTGCCAGCTCACCTGGTGTGGGGGTAGGCTCCTACGAGCAGTACTTC. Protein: CASSPGVGVGSYEQYF.

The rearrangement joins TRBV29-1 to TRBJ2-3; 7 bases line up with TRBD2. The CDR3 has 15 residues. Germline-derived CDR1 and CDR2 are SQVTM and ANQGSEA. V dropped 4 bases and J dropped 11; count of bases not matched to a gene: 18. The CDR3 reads CSVGSRDYEDRKQYF. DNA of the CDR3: TGCAGCGTTGGCTCGAGGGACTACGAGGATAGAAAGCAGTATTTT.

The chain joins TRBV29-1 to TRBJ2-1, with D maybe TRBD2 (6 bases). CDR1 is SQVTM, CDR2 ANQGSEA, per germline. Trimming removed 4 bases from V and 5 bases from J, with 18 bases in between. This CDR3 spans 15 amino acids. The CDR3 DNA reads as TGCAGCGTTGCCCCGGACTACCCTAGGGACAATGAGCAGTTCTTC. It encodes CSVAPDYPRDNEQFF.

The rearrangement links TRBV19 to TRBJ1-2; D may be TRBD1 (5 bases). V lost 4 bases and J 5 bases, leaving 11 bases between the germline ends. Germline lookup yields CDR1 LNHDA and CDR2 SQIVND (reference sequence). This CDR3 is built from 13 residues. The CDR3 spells CASSRGPSYGYTF. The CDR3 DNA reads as TGTGCCAGTAGTAGGGGACCGAGTTATGGCTACACCTTC.

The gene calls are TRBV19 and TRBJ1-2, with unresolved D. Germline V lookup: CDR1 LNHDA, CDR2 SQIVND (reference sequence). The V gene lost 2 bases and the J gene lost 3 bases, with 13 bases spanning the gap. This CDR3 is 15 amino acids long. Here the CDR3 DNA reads TGTGCCAGTAGTATACGCCCCCTGATCGACTATGGCTACACCTTC. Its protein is CASSIRPLIDYGYTF.